This T cell receptor (beta chain) was sequenced for a study of CD8 T cells in ankylosing spondylitis (dated by TCRdb to 2015 to 2018). A note on the overall study: The study set out to find disease-linked TCR variants by profiling T cell receptor beta repertoires in ankylosing spondylitis patients and healthy donors. In total, the full study cohort was made up of roughly 110 healthy donors and more than 20 ankylosing spondylitis patients. Samples of peripheral blood were taken, and for ankylosing spondylitis patients, synovial fluid was collected as well.

TCRdb records Illumina HiSeq 2500 as the sequencer. Quantitative 5'-RACE with molecular barcodes was the method used to prepare the TCR beta libraries. In the original analysis: To identify disease-linked TCR variants, a new computational method was used, one built on a probabilistic model of VDJ rearrangement. TCRdb itself trimmed the public reads at Q25 with fastp, ran MiXCR and retained productive beta chains. Records with the same CDR3 protein are collapsed into one entry carrying the most frequent genes and DNA. V and J calls and clone size were set by TCRdb, not the authors. The sample contains 190,000 or so distinct CDR3 sequences, 9.5% to 15% of them found a single time. The ten largest clonotypes hold more than 15% of the sample. Broader findings and caveats from the paper: The disease-linked clones were reported as significantly enriched in matched synovial fluid samples from ankylosing spondylitis patients. The disease-linked clones showed a CD8+ phenotype and occurred at relatively low frequencies in peripheral blood. A TCR beta motif of fewer than 10 highly homologous amino acid variants appeared characteristic of blood from ankylosing spondylitis patients. Some of the motif variants had been reported before in the synovial fluid and blood of reactive arthritis patients, a finding that suggests common disease-initiation mechanisms.

This clonotype was detected a few times. Its cognate antigen has yet to be identified. Nothing much larger sits one base from this clone, and base qualities are not available. The CDR3 covers 14 residues, taking in both the cysteine and the phenylalanine. Here the CDR3 DNA is all that survives: 42 bases in frame from base 1. The germline V end is reduced by 5 bases and the J end by 8 bases; junction bases left unmatched: 5. From a lookup of the germline V gene (reference sequence), CDR1 and CDR2 are SSHAT and FNYEAQ. The sequence links TRBV7-7 to TRBJ2-1; TRBD1 matches 11 bases in the middle. Sequenced: blood, either unsorted or a sorted T cell fraction (not recorded which). The TCR sequence derives from a male donor with ankylosing spondylitis or in good health (not recorded which). The DNA sequence follows: TGTGCCAGCAGCCCAGGGACAGGGGGTTATGAGCAGTTCTTC. Translated, this is CASSPGTGGYEQFF.